This TCR beta chain was captured by sequencing in a study of T cell responses to AZD1222 COVID-19 vaccine. Overall study: It was second doses at about 4 or about 12 weeks that were pooled.

This table comes from immunoSEQ multiplex PCR, and its TCRdb copy is limited to in-frame clones, with some not included. The sample has about 76,000 clones, nearly 90% seen once. CDR1 ENHRY and CDR2 SYGVKD come from the germline V gene. CDR3 length equals 13 residues. After removal of 11 bases from V and 0 bases from J, the junction contained 6 bases not matched to a gene. This clone has more than one count but fewer than ten. The antigen is not known. Whole-study results and caveats: Most donors were white British and more were female, and clonal diversity was possibly underestimated. Close to half of spike-specific TCRs reportedly recognize unmutated variant regions.

This receptor was obtained from an adult in good health. The material was peripheral blood, obtained on day 0 of AZD1222 vaccination. The rearrangement uses TRBV10-3 and TRBJ1-1, with 7 bases lining up with TRBD1. The CDR3 DNA reads as TGTGCCTCACAACAGGGGATGAACACTGAAGCTTTCTTT. This translates into CASQQGMNTEAFF.